The 29 T cell receptor beta chains in this list originate from one sample, sequenced in a study of blood T cell repertoires in COVID-19. Produced via immunoSEQ multiplex PCR; TCRdb's table is partial and in-frame only. The sample consists of roughly 110,000 clones, roughly 86% of them appearing once. Sequencing was performed on peripheral blood. Source of these receptors: a man in his forties with acute or convalescent COVID-19.

J is TRBJ1-3 and V is TRBV6-6, with unresolved D. CDR3 length: 15 residues. Trimming took off 8 bases at V and 4 bases at J, with 18 bases between the two ends. Germline lookup yields CDR1 MNHNY and CDR2 SVGAGI (reference sequence). CDR3 residues: CASALIPGQGNTIYF. The CDR3, as DNA: TGTGCCAGCGCACTAATCCCCGGCCAGGGAAACACCATATATTTT.

This chain links TRBV2 with TRBJ2-7; D possibly corresponds to TRBD1 (5 bases). This CDR3 contains 14 residues. CDR1 SNHLY and CDR2 FYNNEI come from the germline V gene. V dropped 1 base and J dropped 2 bases, with 9 bases sitting between them. The CDR3 nucleotides are TGTGCCAGCAGTGAAGATCAGGGTGCCTACGAGCAGTACTTC. It specifies CASSEDQGAYEQYF.

The V gene is TRBV10-3, the J gene TRBJ1-1; D call uncertain. V lost 2 bases to trimming and J lost 3 bases, with 10 bases between them. The germline V gene has CDR1 ENHRY and CDR2 SYGVKD. The CDR3 has 14 amino acids. The CDR3 loop is CAISEDMRDTEAFF. Written as DNA, the CDR3 is TGTGCCATCAGTGAGGATATGCGGGACACTGAAGCTTTCTTT.

The rearrangement uses TRBV19 and TRBJ2-3, with a possible D match to TRBD2 (6 bases). CDR3 length equals 16 residues. The V and J ends lost 1 base and 0 bases respectively, with 11 bases between them. The germline gives CDR1 LNHDA, CDR2 SQIVND (reference sequence). CDR3 loop: CASSIVTSSSTDTQYF. The CDR3, as DNA: TGTGCCAGTAGTATAGTAACTAGCTCTAGCACAGATACGCAGTATTTT.

This clone was seen a handful of times. Other nucleotide sequences from this sample produce the same CDR3. The rearrangement uses TRBV2 and TRBJ2-2, with 7 bases lining up with TRBD1. In germline, CDR1 is SNHLY, CDR2 FYNNEI. This CDR3 is 14 amino acids long. After removal of 3 bases from V and 6 bases from J, the junction contained 4 bases not matched to a gene. The CDR3 DNA follows: TGTGCCAGCAGTGAGCCGGACAGGCCCGGGGAGCTGTTTTTT. Residues: CASSEPDRPGELFF.

This sequence joins TRBV5-1 and TRBJ2-5, with no clear D. Germline values: CDR1 SGHRS, CDR2 YFSETQ. CDR3 size: 12 residues. V was clipped by 4 bases and J by 5 bases, with 9 bases between them. This CDR3 reads CASSLNGETQYF. As DNA, the CDR3 is TGCGCCAGCAGCCTCAACGGGGAGACCCAGTACTTC.

V gene TRBV6-2 or TRBV6-3 combines with J gene TRBJ1-2; 9 bases are a match to TRBD1. Germline assignment: CDR1 MNHEY and CDR2 SVGEGT. V shed 0 bases and J 8 bases; nucleotides not matched to a gene: 4. This CDR3 is 14 amino acids long. The CDR3 spells CASSYSGTGSGYTF. The CDR3 DNA reads as TGTGCCAGCAGTTACTCCGGGACAGGGTCCGGCTACACCTTC.

The gene calls are TRBV7-2 and TRBJ2-2, with 10 positions matching TRBD2. V lost 8 bases and J lost 0; bases outside the gene matches: 6. Germline V lookup: CDR1 SGHTA, CDR2 FQGNSA. The CDR3 has 16 amino acids. The DNA for the CDR3 is TGTGCCAGCCGAGAGCGGGGGGGATCGAACACCGGGGAGCTGTTTTTT. This sequence encodes CASRERGGSNTGELFF.

This clone was observed a single time. The chain recombines TRBV18 with TRBJ2-7, with 8 positions matching TRBD1. This CDR3 is built from 15 residues. The germline gives CDR1 KGHSH, CDR2 LQKENI. The junction had 9 bases not matched to a gene; V was cut back by 6 bases and J by 2 bases. The CDR3 loop reads CASSLRQGSTYEQYF. CDR3 sequence (DNA): TGTGCCAGCTCCCTCAGACAGGGGTCCACCTACGAGCAGTACTTC.

The J gene is TRBJ2-7, the V gene TRBV29-1; a weak D match, TRBD1 (6 bases). V dropped 1 base and J dropped 6 bases, with 13 bases sitting between them. Looked up from germline, CDR1 is SQVTM and CDR2 is ANQGSEA. This CDR3 has 13 residues. CDR3: CSVEVGHVGEQYF. The DNA of the CDR3 is TGCAGCGTTGAAGTGGGACACGTGGGCGAGCAGTACTTC.

The rearrangement joins TRBV27 to TRBJ1-2, with a weak D call TRBD1 (6 bases). The germline gives CDR1 MNHEY, CDR2 SMNVEV (reference sequence). Trimming stripped 6 bases from V and 3 bases from J, with 20 bases between. This CDR3 has 16 residues. As DNA, the CDR3 is TGTGCCAGCAGCTCCGAACGCACTACAGGGTACTATGGCTACACCTTC. Translated, it gives CASSSERTTGYYGYTF.

The chain combines TRBV10-2 with TRBJ1-1; D gene unclear. In germline, CDR1 is WSHSY, CDR2 SAAADI. V was cut by 7 bases and J by 0 bases, with 9 bases left in between. CDR3 length: 13 residues. The CDR3 is CASTDQVNTEAFF. For the CDR3, the DNA is TGCGCCAGCACTGATCAGGTGAACACTGAAGCTTTCTTT.

This clone was seen once. The V call is TRBV18, the J call TRBJ2-2; D is uncertain. Germline loops: CDR1 KGHSH, CDR2 LQKENI. Trimming stripped 6 bases from V and 3 bases from J, with 11 bases between. The CDR3 spans 14 residues. CDR3 amino acids: CASSPGGYTGELFF. The DNA of the CDR3 is TGTGCCAGCTCTCCAGGCGGTTACACCGGGGAGCTGTTTTTT.

The V and J genes are TRBV19 and TRBJ1-1; D is uncertain. Trimming shortened V by 7 bases and J by 5 bases, and 14 bases separated the two germline ends. Germline CDR1 and CDR2: LNHDA and SQIVND (reference sequence). This CDR3 region has 13 residues. The CDR3, as DNA: TGTGCCAGTACCAAACCTGGAGCGACTGAAGCTTTCTTT. This translates into CASTKPGATEAFF.

This chain connects TRBV27 to TRBJ2-2; D possibly corresponds to TRBD1 (6 bases). This CDR3 is built from 15 residues. The V gene lost 5 bases and the J gene lost 5 bases, with 15 bases spanning the gap. CDR1 and CDR2 from the germline V gene are MNHEY and SMNVEV (reference sequence). The CDR3 sequence: CASSHLAQGTGELFF. The CDR3 DNA is TGTGCCAGCAGTCACCTAGCCCAGGGGACCGGGGAGCTGTTTTTT.

The rearrangement joins TRBV7-8 to TRBJ1-4; D not certain. Germline-derived CDR1 and CDR2 are SGHVS and FQNEAQ. This CDR3 spans 16 amino acids. V lost 1 base, J lost 10 bases, and 19 bases lay in between. CDR3 DNA sequence: TGTGCCAGCAGCTTAGGCGGCGAGTACTCCTTAGGAAAACTGTTTTTT. This translates into CASSLGGEYSLGKLFF.

V and J are TRBV19 and TRBJ1-2, with 10 bases identical to TRBD1. This CDR3 comprises 12 residues. Germline lookup yields CDR1 LNHDA and CDR2 SQIVND (reference sequence). Trimming took 9 bases from V and 8 from J; bases not matched to a gene: 6. This chain's CDR3 is CASQDRGRGYTF. In DNA form, the CDR3 reads TGTGCCAGCCAGGACAGGGGGAGAGGCTACACCTTC.

This chain uses TRBV5-4 with TRBJ1-6; D unresolved. The CDR3 consists of 14 residues. With 4 bases removed from V and 6 bases from J, the gap between germline ends came to 11 bases. The germline V gene encodes CDR1 SGHNT and CDR2 YYREEE (reference sequence). CDR3 bases: TGTGCCAGCAGCCAAACGGGGTCTAATTCACCCCTCCACTTT. This sequence encodes CASSQTGSNSPLHF.

The chain links TRBV30 to TRBJ1-5; a weak D match, TRBD1 (6 bases). This CDR3 has 14 residues. Per germline, CDR1 GTSNPN and CDR2 SVGIG (reference sequence). The V end lost 2 bases, the J end lost 4 bases, and 12 bases lay between the germline ends. The chain's CDR3 is CAWSLTGFNQPQHF. DNA for the CDR3: TGTGCCTGGAGTTTAACAGGGTTTAATCAGCCCCAGCATTTT. Filled out from reference TRBV30 and TRBJ1-5, the complete variable domain reads SQTIHQWPATLVQPVGSPLSLECTVEGTSNPNLYWYRQAAGRGLQLLFYSVGIGQISSEVPQNLSASRPQDRQFILSSKKLLLSDSGFYLCAWSLTGFNQPQHFGDGTRLSIL.

The chain has TRBV5-1 and TRBJ2-2, with TRBD2 identical over 10 bases. Germline assignment: CDR1 SGHRS and CDR2 YFSETQ. After removal of 4 bases from V and 7 bases from J, the junction contained 7 bases not matched to a gene. The CDR3 is 15 residues long. The CDR3 region has the DNA TGCGCCAGCAGCCCGTGGACTAGCGGCGGCGGGGAGCTGTTTTTT. Its translation is CASSPWTSGGGELFF.

In its sample, this clone was seen once. The V and J genes are TRBV6-2 or TRBV6-3 and TRBJ2-6; no clear D. Germline loops: CDR1 MNHEY, CDR2 SVGEGT. This CDR3 spans 17 amino acids. Trimming took 6 bases from V and 0 from J, leaving 15 bases between them. The CDR3 sequence: CASSPLTAFSGANVLTF. CDR3 nucleotide sequence: TGTGCCAGCAGCCCCCTGACTGCCTTCTCTGGGGCCAACGTCCTGACTTTC.

The rearrangement joins TRBV7-9 to TRBJ2-5; D is possibly TRBD2 (6 bases). Germline V gene data show CDR1 as SEHNR and CDR2 as FQNEAQ (reference sequence). The CDR3 covers 17 residues. V gave up 3 bases and J gave up 2 bases, with 19 bases separating them. In nucleotides, the CDR3 is TGTGCCAGCAGCTTTCGGCGGGGAGACCCGCTGCAAGAGACCCAGTACTTC. Translating it yields CASSFRRGDPLQETQYF.

The rearrangement uses TRBV7-9 and TRBJ2-5; possible D gene TRBD2, 6 bases. This CDR3 is built from 14 residues. Germline CDR1 SEHNR, CDR2 FQNEAQ (reference sequence). The germline V and J ends were trimmed by 4 bases and 4 bases, with 13 bases remaining between them. The CDR3 DNA is TGTGCCAGCAGCTCGAGTGGGGGAGGAGAGACCCAGTACTTC. As protein: CASSSSGGGETQYF.

This clone was picked up one time. The V gene is TRBV12-3 or TRBV12-4, the J gene TRBJ1-1; 7 bases are shared with TRBD1. The CDR3 is 12 residues long. V lost 4 bases and J lost 8; bases outside the gene matches: 4. The CDR3: CASSYRGVEAFF. CDR3 DNA sequence: TGTGCCAGCAGTTACAGGGGAGTCGAAGCTTTCTTT.

The rearrangement uses TRBV14 and TRBJ1-5; 8 positions match TRBD1. J was trimmed by 5 bases and V by 1 base; bases with no gene match: 10. This CDR3 region has 17 residues. Germline lookup yields CDR1 SGHDN and CDR2 FVKESK. The CDR3 reads CASSQGSGRGLDQPQHF. The CDR3 DNA reads TGTGCCAGCAGCCAAGGATCTGGCAGGGGGCTTGATCAGCCCCAGCATTTT.

In this sample, this clone turned up once. The chain combines TRBV6-1 with TRBJ2-7, with TRBD2 identical over 9 bases. The CDR3 runs 15 residues. Germline V gene data show CDR1 as MNHNS and CDR2 as SASEGT. The V and J ends lost 2 bases and 7 bases, in that order; junction bases with no gene match: 9. CDR3 DNA: TGTGCCAGCAGTGAATCCGGGACTAGCCGTTGGGAGCAGTACTTC. It encodes CASSESGTSRWEQYF.

The rearrangement uses TRBV6-2 or TRBV6-3 and TRBJ2-7; the match to TRBD2 covers 8 bases. Germline CDR1 reads MNHEY; CDR2 reads SVGEGT. V shed 5 bases, J shed 2 bases, and the junction held 5 bases outside the gene matches. This CDR3 is built from 14 residues. For the CDR3, the DNA is TGTGCCAGCAGTACCCTAGCGGGTACCTACGAGCAGTACTTC. Translating gives CASSTLAGTYEQYF.

This chain joins TRBV4-2 and TRBJ1-2, with 7 bases that match TRBD1. The CDR3 contains 16 residues. Germline V gene lookup returns CDR1 LGHNA and CDR2 YNFKEQ. Losses at the gene ends were 0 bases for V and 7 bases for J; bases not matched to a gene: 11. The chain's CDR3 is CASSQDPDRVSSGYTF. DNA for the CDR3: TGTGCCAGCAGCCAAGATCCAGACAGGGTCAGTTCTGGCTACACCTTC.

The J gene is TRBJ2-5, the V gene TRBV3-1 (or the pseudogene TRBV3-2); D not resolved. This CDR3 spans 11 amino acids. V was pared by 5 bases and J by 2 bases, with 3 bases between. Germline V CDR1 and CDR2: LGHDT, YNNKEL (reference sequence). In DNA, the CDR3 is TGTGCCAGCAGCGAGCAAGAGACCCAGTACTTC. It is translated as CASSEQETQYF.